The 30 T cell receptor beta chains presented below share a single source sample, sequenced in a study of T-cell reconstitution after alpha-beta-depleted transplantation in children. A TCRbeta library incorporating unique molecular identifiers was prepared. MiXCR was run by TCRdb on the PCR reads, yielding one entry per CDR3 protein. This sample yields 330,000 or so distinct CDR3 sequences, of which about 9.4% are seen a single time; around 2.4% belongs to the top ten. The material sequenced was PBMCs from the stem cell graft donor, taken from the stem cell graft. The receptors come from a human donor who donated a stem cell graft to a child with acute lymphoblastic leukemia.

The rearrangement uses TRBV27 and TRBJ2-5; 12 nucleotides line up with TRBD2. Germline V gene lookup returns CDR1 MNHEY and CDR2 SMNVEV (reference sequence). This CDR3 contains 15 residues. The V and J ends lost 6 bases and 3 bases, in that order; junction bases with no gene match: 5. This chain's CDR3 is CASSRWTSGEETQYF. As DNA, the CDR3 is TGTGCCAGCAGCAGATGGACTAGCGGGGAAGAGACCCAGTACTTC.

The chain combines TRBV7-9 with TRBJ1-6; 7 bases agree with TRBD1. Germline values: CDR1 SEHNR, CDR2 FQNEAQ (reference sequence). The CDR3 consists of 15 residues. The ends lost 1 base at V and 7 bases at J; junction bases unmatched: 4. CDR3 loop: CASSLGWDRNSPLHF. The CDR3, as DNA: TGTGCCAGCAGCTTAGGGTGGGACAGAAATTCACCCCTCCACTTT.

Comment on this clonotype: The junction differs from germline at one of its ends, possibly a read error. Here the CDR3 reads CATSLGPNNEQFF. CDR3 nucleotide sequence: TGTGCCACCAGCTTAGGCCCTAACAATGAGCAGTTCTTC. The V and J genes are TRBV7-2 and TRBJ2-1; no reliable D call. CDR1 is SGHTA and CDR2 is FQGNSA in the germline V gene. The CDR3 has 13 amino acids.

In this sample, this clonotype turned up a few times. The J gene is TRBJ2-3, the V gene TRBV4-3; D remains ambiguous. The CDR3 sequence is 15 residues long. Germline CDR1 and CDR2: LGHNA and YSLEER. V was shortened by 0 bases and J by 4 bases, with 11 bases between the two germline ends. The DNA of the CDR3 is TGCGCCAGCAGCCAAGATAGTCAGAAATCAGATACGCAGTATTTT. Translating gives CASSQDSQKSDTQYF.

This clonotype came up a few times. The chain recombines TRBV7-9 with TRBJ2-2, with D perhaps TRBD2 (6 bases). Trimming took off 5 bases at V and 2 bases at J, with 12 bases between the two ends. This CDR3 region has 15 residues. Germline V CDR1 and CDR2: SEHNR, FQNEAQ (reference sequence). CDR3 amino acids: CASSPWDSNTGELFF. Here the CDR3 DNA reads TGTGCCAGCAGCCCATGGGACTCCAACACCGGGGAGCTGTTTTTT.

This clonotype was picked up a small number of times. The chain joins TRBV11-1 to TRBJ2-3; the D gene is possibly TRBD2 (6 bases). Per the germline V gene, CDR1 is SGHAT and CDR2 is FQDESV (reference sequence). Trimming pared 11 bases from V and 0 bases from J, leaving 27 bases between. The CDR3 extends over 18 amino acids. This chain's CDR3 is CAGTSSGENVISTDTQYF. The CDR3 DNA sequence: TGTGCCGGAACTAGCTCGGGAGAGAATGTGATTAGCACAGATACGCAGTATTTT.

The J gene is TRBJ2-7, the V gene TRBV4-3; D unresolved. Trimming removed 3 bases at V and 3 bases at J, with 15 bases between. Germline CDR1 is LGHNA and CDR2 is YSLEER. CDR3 size: 15 residues. In nucleotides, the CDR3 is TGCGCCAGCAGCCAGAAGAGTGGGCGCTACTACGAGCAGTACTTC. Translated: CASSQKSGRYYEQYF.

The gene calls are TRBV6-1 and TRBJ2-5; tentative D call: TRBD1 (6 bases). Germline CDR1 and CDR2: MNHNS and SASEGT. V lost 6 bases to trimming and J lost 5 bases, with 16 bases between them. The CDR3 spans 14 residues. The chain's CDR3 is CASRFLGAAETQYF. In DNA, the CDR3 is TGTGCCAGCAGATTCTTGGGGGCCGCGGAGACCCAGTACTTC.

This rearrangement joins TRBV7-9 to TRBJ2-7; no clear D gene. V dropped 2 bases and J dropped 7 bases, with 15 bases sitting between them. Germline-derived CDR1 and CDR2 are SEHNR and FQNEAQ (reference sequence). The CDR3 extends over 14 amino acids. CDR3 region: CASSLKANLREQYF. The DNA of the CDR3 is TGTGCCAGCAGCTTAAAAGCGAACCTAAGGGAGCAGTACTTC.

There are a few counts of this clonotype. The J gene is TRBJ2-1, the V gene TRBV5-1; 9 nucleotides match TRBD2. This CDR3 has 14 residues. V trimming: 2 bases; J trimming: 8 bases; junction bases outside the gene matches: 5. The germline V gene encodes CDR1 SGHRS and CDR2 YFSETQ. The CDR3 DNA is TGCGCCAGCAGCTTTTTTAGCGGGAGCGATGAGCAGTTCTTC. This codes for CASSFFSGSDEQFF.

This clonotype was counted a few times. This chain joins TRBV20-1 and TRBJ1-6, with 7 nucleotides matching TRBD1. After removal of 3 bases from V and 7 bases from J, the junction contained 3 bases not matched to a gene. The CDR3 consists of 13 residues. CDR1 and CDR2 from the germline V gene are DFQATT and SNEGSKA (reference sequence). This CDR3 is CSARETGNSPLHF. For the CDR3, the DNA is TGCAGTGCTAGGGAGACAGGGAATTCACCCCTCCACTTT.

The genes are TRBV11-2 and TRBJ2-2; maybe TRBD2 (6 bases). Looked up from germline, CDR1 is SGHAT and CDR2 is FQNNGV. The CDR3 is 17 residues long. V gave up 3 bases and J gave up 2 bases, with 16 bases separating them. CDR3 bases: TGTGCCAGCAGCTTTGATAGCGGAGTGGTTAACACCGGGGAGCTGTTTTTT. It codes for CASSFDSGVVNTGELFF.

The chain employs TRBV7-2 and TRBJ1-5; the D is unclear. This CDR3 is built from 14 residues. Germline CDR1 is SGHTA and CDR2 is FQGNSA. The V end lost 0 bases, the J end lost 6 bases, and 9 bases lay between the germline ends. CDR3 DNA sequence: TGTGCCAGCAGCTTAGCGGAGGGCTTTCAGCCCCAGCATTTT. Encoded protein: CASSLAEGFQPQHF.

The table lists this clonotype with many counts. J is TRBJ2-5 and V is TRBV20-1; D may correspond to TRBD1 or TRBD2 (5 bases each). Germline CDR1 DFQATT, CDR2 SNEGSKA (reference sequence). CDR3 length: 12 residues. The DNA of the CDR3 is TGCGGACTGGGGCCGACCCAAGAGACCCAGTACTTC. Its translation is CGLGPTQETQYF.

V gene TRBV7-9 combines with J gene TRBJ2-1; D ambiguous. CDR3 length equals 15 residues. Deletions cut 1 base from V and 5 bases from J, with 12 bases between. Germline CDR1 SEHNR, CDR2 FQNEAQ (reference sequence). CDR3 region: CASSLGSKPHNEQFF. The DNA for the CDR3 is TGTGCCAGCAGCTTAGGCTCTAAACCACACAATGAGCAGTTCTTC.

This clonotype was counted between two and nine times. The CDR3 DNA reads TGTGCCAGCAGCTTAGGCTACGGGAGTGAAGAGACCCAGTACTTC. Its protein is CASSLGYGSEETQYF. The chain joins TRBV7-9 to TRBJ2-5; possible D gene TRBD2, 6 bases. The CDR3 spans 15 residues. Looked up from germline, CDR1 is SEHNR and CDR2 is FQNEAQ (reference sequence). V gave up 1 base and J gave up 3 bases, with 12 bases separating them. The full variable domain, completed using reference TRBV7-9 and TRBJ2-5, is DTGVSQNPRHKITKRGQNVTFRCDPISEHNRLYWYRQTLGQGPEFLTYFQNEAQLEKSRLLSDRFSAERPKGSFSTLEIQRTEQGDSAMYLCASSLGYGSEETQYFGPGTRLLVL.

The chain uses TRBV29-1 and TRBJ2-7; tentative D call: TRBD2 (5 bases). Between the trimmed V and J ends, which lost 7 bases and 7 bases, there was a span of 20 bases. Germline V CDR1 and CDR2: SQVTM, ANQGSEA. This CDR3 spans 13 amino acids. The CDR3, as DNA: TGCAGCGCTGAGGGTGGTGTTCTTGAGGAGCAGTACTTC. Amino acids: CSAEGGVLEEQYF.

In its sample, this clonotype was seen a few times. The chain has TRBV12-3 or TRBV12-4 and TRBJ2-5; no clear D. Trimming shortened V by 2 bases and J by 5 bases, and 9 bases separated the two germline ends. The CDR3 contains 13 residues. DNA for the CDR3: TGTGCCAGCAGTTTACTGAGATGGGAGACCCAGTACTTC. It is translated as CASSLLRWETQYF.

This clonotype has a handful of counts. This rearrangement joins TRBV2 to TRBJ2-1; TRBD2 might be the D (5 bases). The length of the CDR3 is 14 residues. V was shortened by 3 bases and J by 5 bases, with 11 bases between the two germline ends. CDR1 is SNHLY, CDR2 FYNNEI, per germline. CDR3: CASSDTGTNNEQFF. Written as DNA, the CDR3 is TGTGCCAGCAGTGATACGGGAACAAACAATGAGCAGTTCTTC. Drawing the rest from reference TRBV2 and TRBJ2-1, the complete variable domain is EPEVTQTPSHQVTQMGQEVILRCVPISNHLYFYWYRQILGQKVEFLVSFYNNEISEKSEIFDDQFSVERPDGSNFTLKIRSTKLEDSAMYFCASSDTGTNNEQFFGPGTRLTVL.

This clonotype came up a few times. The genes are TRBV2 and TRBJ2-1, with TRBD2 matching 7 bases. The CDR3 covers 15 residues. V dropped 3 bases and J dropped 4; count of bases not matched to a gene: 6. Germline V CDR1 and CDR2: SNHLY, FYNNEI. CDR3 coding DNA: TGTGCCAGCAGTGAGGGGCTAGCGGATTACAATGAGCAGTTCTTC. The encoded protein is CASSEGLADYNEQFF.

This clonotype was counted ten times or more. The chain uses TRBV7-2 and TRBJ2-7; D is possibly TRBD1 or TRBD2 (5 bases each). V was cut by 2 bases and J by 5 bases, with 13 bases left in between. The CDR3 has 14 amino acids. Germline V gene data show CDR1 as SGHTA and CDR2 as FQGNSA. This CDR3 reads CASSLLGPAHEQYF. The CDR3 coding sequence is TGTGCCAGCAGCTTATTGGGACCAGCACACGAGCAGTACTTC. Full variable domain (missing parts from reference TRBV7-2 and TRBJ2-7): GAGVSQSPSNKVTEKGKDVELRCDPISGHTALYWYRQSLGQGLEFLIYFQGNSAPDKSGLPSDRFSAERTGGSVSTLTIQRTQQEDSAVYLCASSLLGPAHEQYFGPGTRLTVT.

A few counts support this clonotype. The V gene is TRBV28, the J gene TRBJ1-2; 12 nucleotides match TRBD1. The V gene end was trimmed by 5 bases and the J gene end by 0 bases; junction bases not matched to a gene: 7. CDR1 and CDR2 from the germline V gene are MDHEN and SYDVKM. CDR3 length equals 17 residues. CDR3 in amino acids: CASSQGQGAEANYGYTF. CDR3 coding DNA: TGTGCCAGCAGTCAGGGACAGGGGGCGGAAGCTAACTATGGCTACACCTTC.

As regards this clonotype: Given a much more abundant clone one base away, this may be a read error. The chain links TRBV20-1 to TRBJ2-1; D may be TRBD2 (6 bases). Per germline, CDR1 DFQATT and CDR2 SNEGSKA (reference sequence). This CDR3 has 14 amino acids. The CDR3, as DNA: TGCAGTGCTAGCGAGCGGGTCTCCTACCATGAGCAGTTCTTC. This sequence encodes CSASERVSYHEQFF.

This clonotype was counted at least ten times. This chain links TRBV15 with TRBJ1-5; no definite D call. The CDR3 spans 16 residues. The germline V gene encodes CDR1 LNHNV and CDR2 YYDKDF (reference sequence). The V gene lost 6 bases and the J gene lost 7 bases, with 22 bases spanning the gap. CDR3: CATSQWKWSSEQPQHF. The CDR3 nucleotides read TGTGCCACCAGTCAGTGGAAATGGAGTAGCGAACAGCCCCAGCATTTT.

The gene calls are TRBV7-2 and TRBJ2-7; D is undetermined. V was pared by 5 bases and J by 2 bases, with 16 bases between. From germline, CDR1 is SGHTA and CDR2 FQGNSA. The CDR3 covers 15 residues. The CDR3 DNA sequence: TGTGCCAGCAGCGACGGGCGTACACCTGCCTACGAGCAGTACTTC. It encodes CASSDGRTPAYEQYF.

This chain connects TRBV10-1 to TRBJ2-4, with 7 nucleotides matching TRBD2. CDR1 and CDR2 (germline): WNHNN, SYGVQD (reference sequence). V shed 6 bases and J 3 bases; nucleotides not matched to a gene: 14. The CDR3 totals 17 residues. This CDR3 reads CASRGLTSARVKNIQYF. Here the CDR3 DNA reads TGCGCCAGCAGGGGATTAACTAGCGCGCGGGTCAAAAACATTCAGTACTTC.

This clonotype was counted between two and nine times. The V gene is TRBV7-2, the J gene TRBJ2-1; 11 bases match TRBD2. Trimming at V came to 5 bases and at J to 15 bases, leaving 3 bases not matched to a gene. CDR1 is SGHTA and CDR2 is FQGNSA in the germline V gene. This CDR3 has 11 residues. CDR3 sequence: CASSAGLAVFF. The CDR3 region has the DNA TGTGCCAGCAGCGCGGGACTAGCGGTGTTCTTC.

Many counts were recorded for this clonotype. This chain connects TRBV27 to TRBJ2-3, with no clear D. V was trimmed by 2 bases and J by 6 bases, leaving 12 bases between them. The CDR3 is made up of 14 amino acids. In germline, CDR1 is MNHEY, CDR2 SMNVEV (reference sequence). The CDR3 region has the DNA TGTGCCAGCAGTTTAAGGCTGGGAACGGATACGCAGTATTTT. Its translation: CASSLRLGTDTQYF.

V is TRBV20-1 and J is TRBJ2-7, with 12 bases that match TRBD2. Trimming removed 1 base from V and 1 base from J; junction bases left unmatched: 2. CDR1 and CDR2 (germline): DFQATT, SNEGSKA (reference sequence). The CDR3 sequence is 15 residues long. In DNA form, the CDR3 reads TGCAGTGCTAGAGCCGGGACTAGCGGGTCCTACGAGCAGTACTTC. This sequence encodes CSARAGTSGSYEQYF.

This clonotype was detected only a few times. J is TRBJ2-1 and V is TRBV5-1, with TRBD2 matching 10 bases. The CDR3 sequence is 16 residues long. Germline-derived CDR1 and CDR2 are SGHRS and YFSETQ. The V segment lost 2 bases and the J segment 3 bases; nucleotides outside the gene matches: 5. The CDR3 bases are TGCGCCAGCAGCTTAGTCCTAGCGGGGGACTACAATGAGCAGTTCTTC. Protein sequence: CASSLVLAGDYNEQFF.